The 31 T cell receptor beta chains listed next were all sequenced from one sample in a study of early T cells in non-severe SARS-CoV-2 infection. TCRdb re-called the 5' RACE reads through MiXCR, storing one row per CDR3 protein. The data hold over 30,000 distinct CDR3 sequences, with 5.4% observed a single time. The specimen sequenced was whole blood. Every receptor here comes from an adult who was a healthcare worker with PCR-confirmed SARS-CoV-2 infection or an uninfected control (not recorded which).

This chain connects TRBV6-5 to TRBJ2-3; 8 positions match TRBD2. V lost 7 bases to trimming and J lost 6 bases; unmatched junction nucleotides: 12. The CDR3 loop spans 15 amino acids. Germline CDR1 reads MNHEY; CDR2 reads SVGAGI. DNA for the CDR3: TGTGCCAGCACCAACCGGGGAGCGGGAGTGGATACGCAGTATTTT. Translation gives CASTNRGAGVDTQYF.

This clonotype was seen many times. J is TRBJ2-1 and V is TRBV28; possible D gene TRBD2, 6 bases. The CDR3 runs 15 residues. CDR1 and CDR2 from the germline V gene are MDHEN and SYDVKM. The germline V and J ends were trimmed by 5 bases and 8 bases, with 19 bases remaining between them. The CDR3 sequence is CASSGGFDKLHEQFF. The DNA of the CDR3 is TGTGCCAGCAGTGGGGGGTTCGACAAGCTCCATGAGCAGTTCTTC. Complete variable domain (other parts from reference TRBV28 and TRBJ2-1): DVKVTQSSRYLVKRTGEKVFLECVQDMDHENMFWYRQDPGLGLRLIYFSYDVKMKEKGDIPEGYSVSREKKERFSLILESASTNQTSMYLCASSGGFDKLHEQFFGPGTRLTVL.

This clonotype was seen more than once but under ten times. The chain is built from TRBV20-1 and TRBJ2-2; D uncertain. From germline, CDR1 is DFQATT and CDR2 SNEGSKA (reference sequence). The ends were cut back, 5 bases at V and 4 bases at J, with 8 bases in the middle. The CDR3 length is 12 residues. This CDR3 reads CSARPSTGELFF. CDR3 DNA sequence: TGCAGTGCTCGGCCAAGCACCGGGGAGCTGTTTTTT.

This clonotype was detected many times. The chain carries TRBV6-2 or TRBV6-3 and TRBJ2-1, with TRBD2 matching 8 bases. The CDR3 consists of 16 residues. V lost 6 bases to trimming and J lost 5 bases; unmatched junction nucleotides: 12. The germline CDR1 and CDR2 sequences are MNHEY and SVGEGT. The CDR3 bases are TGTGCCAGCAGCCAACCCCCCGCGGGGGGCCACAATGAGCAGTTCTTC. Translating it yields CASSQPPAGGHNEQFF.

This clonotype was counted ten times or more. CDR3 coding DNA: TGTGCCAGCAGTAGACAGGGTAGCAATCAGCCCCAGCATTTT. Translation: CASSRQGSNQPQHF. This rearrangement joins TRBV5-5 to TRBJ1-5; TRBD1 matches 7 bases. Germline CDR1 reads SGHKS; CDR2 reads YYEKEE (reference sequence). This CDR3 is built from 14 residues. V shed 5 bases and J 0 bases; nucleotides not matched to a gene: 2.

V is TRBV5-4 and J is TRBJ2-7; D remains unclear. V shed 4 bases and J shed 3 bases, with 23 bases lying between them. The germline V gene encodes CDR1 SGHNT and CDR2 YYREEE (reference sequence). CDR3 length equals 17 residues. The CDR3 loop reads CASSLRLHRNWDYEQYF. CDR3 sequence (DNA): TGTGCCAGCAGCCTTAGGCTTCACCGGAATTGGGACTACGAGCAGTACTTC.

In this sample, this clonotype turned up many times. The rearrangement uses TRBV5-6 and TRBJ1-4; D call uncertain. CDR1 is SGHDT and CDR2 is YYEEEE in the germline V gene. V dropped 2 bases and J dropped 7 bases, with 12 bases sitting between them. CDR3 length: 14 amino acids. The CDR3 region has the DNA TGTGCCAGCAGCTTTTGGTCTTCGGGTGAAAAACTGTTTTTT. Its translation is CASSFWSSGEKLFF.

This clonotype was seen repeatedly, ten times or more. The chain uses TRBV28 and TRBJ2-7; 8 bases are a match to TRBD2. The CDR3 is 14 amino acids. The junction had 8 bases not matched to a gene; V was cut back by 5 bases and J by 5 bases. Germline V gives CDR1 MDHEN, CDR2 SYDVKM. The CDR3 here is CASSNRLAIDEQYF. CDR3 coding DNA: TGTGCCAGCAGTAACCGACTAGCGATCGACGAGCAGTACTTC. The full variable domain, completed using reference TRBV28 and TRBJ2-7, is DVKVTQSSRYLVKRTGEKVFLECVQDMDHENMFWYRQDPGLGLRLIYFSYDVKMKEKGDIPEGYSVSREKKERFSLILESASTNQTSMYLCASSNRLAIDEQYFGPGTRLTVT.

This clonotype was seen ten or more times. The chain is built from TRBV11-2 and TRBJ2-3, with unresolved D. Per germline, CDR1 SGHAT and CDR2 FQNNGV. Between the trimmed V and J ends, which lost 5 bases and 2 bases, there was a span of 5 bases. The CDR3 contains 12 residues. The CDR3 loop is CASSDNTDTQYF. The CDR3 DNA reads as TGTGCCAGCAGCGACAACACAGATACGCAGTATTTT.

This clonotype was counted ten times or more. The V call is TRBV28, the J call TRBJ1-6; possible D gene TRBD1, 5 bases. The germline V gene has CDR1 MDHEN and CDR2 SYDVKM. The V and J ends lost 4 bases and 6 bases respectively, with 10 bases between them. The CDR3 has 14 residues. The CDR3 loop is CASSYDRFNSPLHF. The CDR3 coding sequence is TGTGCCAGCAGTTATGACAGATTTAATTCACCCCTCCACTTT.

This clonotype came up a few times. This sequence joins TRBV12-3 or TRBV12-4 and TRBJ2-5; D is unresolved. The CDR3 runs 15 residues. V lost 6 bases, J lost 2 bases, and 16 bases lay in between. CDR3 bases: TGTGCCAGCAGCCCCCGGGTAGACGAACAAGAGACCCAGTACTTC. Its translation: CASSPRVDEQETQYF.

V and J are TRBV10-3 and TRBJ2-1; 11 nucleotides align to TRBD2. J lost 1 base, V lost 3 bases, and 2 bases had no gene match. CDR1 and CDR2 (germline): ENHRY, SYGVKD. CDR3 length equals 16 residues. The CDR3 region is CAISDLAGGSYNEQFF. CDR3 coding DNA: TGTGCCATCAGTGACTTAGCGGGAGGGTCCTACAATGAGCAGTTCTTC.

This clonotype showed up many times. The V gene is TRBV27, the J gene TRBJ2-7; 10 bases agree with TRBD1. The V and J ends lost 3 bases and 3 bases, in that order; junction bases with no gene match: 8. From germline, CDR1 is MNHEY and CDR2 SMNVEV (reference sequence). This CDR3 spans 16 amino acids. The CDR3 region has the DNA TGTGCCAGCAGTTTCGATGGGACAGGGGCGTACTACGAGCAGTACTTC. Encoded protein: CASSFDGTGAYYEQYF.

This clonotype was detected many times. The chain recombines TRBV28 with TRBJ2-1, with TRBD2 matching over 7 bases. This CDR3 region has 13 residues. Germline V CDR1 and CDR2: MDHEN, SYDVKM. J gave up 7 bases and V 3 bases, and 3 bases lay outside the gene matches. The CDR3 DNA reads as TGTGCCAGCAGTTTTGCGGGAGCTAATGAGCAGTTCTTC. Protein sequence: CASSFAGANEQFF.

This clonotype was seen a handful of times. This CDR3 reads CASSLVGVGQFF. DNA of the CDR3: TGTGCCAGCAGCTTAGTAGGGGTTGGGCAGTTCTTC. J is TRBJ2-1 and V is TRBV7-2; weak D call: TRBD1 (5 bases). Germline CDR1 is SGHTA and CDR2 is FQGNSA. The CDR3 contains 12 residues. V dropped 1 base and J dropped 12 bases, with 10 bases sitting between them.

The chain combines TRBV19 with TRBJ2-7; the D is unclear. This CDR3 region has 12 residues. The ends were cut back, 3 bases at V and 2 bases at J, with 5 bases in the middle. Per the germline V gene, CDR1 is LNHDA and CDR2 is SQIVND (reference sequence). CDR3 coding DNA: TGTGCCAGTAGTATTGGGACCTACGAGCAGTACTTC. As protein: CASSIGTYEQYF.

Many counts were recorded for this clonotype. The chain uses TRBV4-1 and TRBJ1-2; D is possibly TRBD1 (5 bases). In germline, CDR1 is MGHRA, CDR2 YSYEKL. V dropped 0 bases and J dropped 6 bases, with 14 bases sitting between them. The CDR3 totals 15 residues. DNA for the CDR3: TGCGCCAGCAGCCAAGAGGACTCAGGGAACCATGGCTACACCTTC. Translated: CASSQEDSGNHGYTF.

This chain links TRBV20-1 with TRBJ2-3; 11 positions agree with TRBD2. The V segment lost 3 bases and the J segment 6 bases; nucleotides outside the gene matches: 5. Germline values: CDR1 DFQATT, CDR2 SNEGSKA (reference sequence). CDR3 length: 14 residues. CDR3: CSARLAGGPDTQYF. In DNA, the CDR3 is TGCAGTGCTAGGCTAGCGGGAGGCCCCGATACGCAGTATTTT.

This clonotype occurred many times. The chain joins TRBV27 to TRBJ1-2, with D possibly TRBD1 on 5 matching bases. The CDR3 runs 13 residues. The V gene's germline CDR1 is MNHEY and CDR2 SMNVEV (reference sequence). V lost 6 bases and J lost 4, with 12 bases in between. This chain's CDR3 is CASRPGRIYGYTF. CDR3 nucleotides: TGTGCCAGCAGACCGGGACGGATCTATGGCTACACCTTC.

The gene calls are TRBV5-8 and TRBJ2-2; D gene unclear. Deletions cut 4 bases from V and 3 bases from J, with 4 bases between. The CDR3 consists of 12 residues. Germline CDR1 reads SGHTS; CDR2 reads YDEGEE. CDR3 loop: CASSPDTGELFF. The DNA for the CDR3 is TGTGCCAGCAGCCCGGACACCGGGGAGCTGTTTTTT. The full variable domain, with the rest looked up from reference TRBV5-8 and TRBJ2-2, is EAGVTQSPTHLIKTRGQQATLRCSPISGHTSVYWYQQALGLGLQFLLWYDEGEERNRGNFPPRFSGRQFPNYSSELNVNALELEDSALYLCASSPDTGELFFGEGSRLTVL.

Ten or more counts support this clonotype. This chain links TRBV7-2 with TRBJ1-2, with D unclear. CDR3 length: 16 residues. The germline V gene has CDR1 SGHTA and CDR2 FQGNSA. V was trimmed by 4 bases and J by 6 bases, leaving 21 bases between them. CDR3 coding DNA: TGTGCCAGCAGCTCCCGGCGCTACGAGACAACAAATGGCTACACCTTC. Translated: CASSSRRYETTNGYTF.

This clonotype appeared a few times. The J gene is TRBJ1-6, the V gene TRBV7-6, with D possibly TRBD1 on 6 matching bases. V lost 5 bases and J lost 1, with 9 bases in between. This CDR3 contains 15 residues. Germline V gene data show CDR1 as SGHVS and CDR2 as FNYEAQ. The chain's CDR3 is CASSVGQSYNSPLHF. The DNA for the CDR3 is TGTGCCAGCAGCGTCGGACAGTCCTATAATTCACCCCTCCACTTT.

This clonotype appeared a few times. DNA for the CDR3: TGTGCCAGCAGCTTGTTTAGTCTAGCGGGAGATACGCAGTATTTT. It yields the protein CASSLFSLAGDTQYF. The chain employs TRBV5-4 and TRBJ2-3; 8 nucleotides match TRBD2. The CDR3 sequence is 15 residues long. Trimming took 1 base from V and 5 from J; bases not matched to a gene: 6. Germline assignment: CDR1 SGHNT and CDR2 YYREEE (reference sequence).

This clonotype was picked up a small number of times. The chain is built from TRBV28 and TRBJ2-3, with D perhaps matching TRBD1 (6 bases). Trimming shortened V by 8 bases and J by 3 bases, and 12 bases separated the two germline ends. The V gene's germline CDR1 is MDHEN and CDR2 SYDVKM. This CDR3 is built from 13 residues. The CDR3 DNA follows: TGTGCCAGCCAGGGGCCCCCGACAGATACGCAGTATTTT. This encodes CASQGPPTDTQYF.

This clonotype has ten or more counts. This chain uses TRBV7-9 with TRBJ2-6; D uncertain. V was shortened by 2 bases and J by 4 bases, with 9 bases between the two germline ends. The CDR3 consists of 15 residues. The germline gives CDR1 SEHNR, CDR2 FQNEAQ (reference sequence). This CDR3 reads CASSLPGRGANVLTF. The DNA for the CDR3 is TGTGCCAGCAGCTTACCAGGTCGGGGGGCCAACGTCCTGACTTTC.

This clonotype was counted at least ten times. This sequence joins TRBV7-8 and TRBJ2-1; D not certain. Deletions cut 5 bases from V and 8 bases from J, with 13 bases between. CDR1 is SGHVS, CDR2 FQNEAQ, per germline. This CDR3 region has 13 residues. The CDR3, as DNA: TGTGCCAGCAGCCCCCCACGGCGCGATGAGCAGTTCTTC. Its translation is CASSPPRRDEQFF.

The sample holds a few counts of this clonotype. The chain links TRBV5-6 to TRBJ2-3; the match to TRBD2 covers 11 bases. Germline-derived CDR1 and CDR2 are SGHDT and YYEEEE. CDR3 length equals 17 residues. The J segment lost 4 bases and the V segment lost 4 bases, leaving 11 bases of the junction unmatched. The CDR3 region has the DNA TGTGCCAGCAGCCCCTCTAGCGGGAGGAGGGCTTCAGATACGCAGTATTTT. Residues: CASSPSSGRRASDTQYF.

This clonotype was counted at least ten times. The V call is TRBV7-2, the J call TRBJ1-1, with 10 bases fitting TRBD1. J gave up 0 bases and V 2 bases, and 9 bases lay outside the gene matches. Germline V CDR1 and CDR2: SGHTA, FQGNSA. This CDR3 has 18 residues. The CDR3 loop reads CASSLRGGTGALNTEAFF. In DNA form, the CDR3 reads TGTGCCAGCAGCTTAAGGGGTGGGACAGGGGCTTTGAACACTGAAGCTTTCTTT.

In this sample, this clonotype turned up a few times. V usage is TRBV7-2 and J usage is TRBJ2-3, with unresolved D. The CDR3 runs 14 residues. The germline V gene encodes CDR1 SGHTA and CDR2 FQGNSA. V lost 0 bases and J 2 bases, leaving 6 bases between the germline ends. The CDR3 nucleotides read TGTGCCAGCAGCTTAGCCCCCCCCACAGATACGCAGTATTTT. Encoded protein: CASSLAPPTDTQYF.

V gene TRBV5-5 combines with J gene TRBJ2-7, with D perhaps TRBD1 (6 bases). Trimming took off 1 base at V and 3 bases at J, with 8 bases between the two ends. The CDR3 is 13 residues long. In germline, CDR1 is SGHKS, CDR2 YYEKEE (reference sequence). The CDR3 DNA follows: TGTGCCAGCAGCTTGAGGGACAACTACGAGCAGTACTTC. Its protein product is CASSLRDNYEQYF. Complete variable domain (other parts from reference TRBV5-5 and TRBJ2-7): DAGVTQSPTHLIKTRGQQVTLRCSPISGHKSVSWYQQVLGQGPQFIFQYYEKEERGRGNFPDRFSARQFPNYSSELNVNALLLGDSALYLCASSLRDNYEQYFGPGTRLTVT.

This clonotype was detected only a few times. This chain joins TRBV7-9 and TRBJ2-1; D is unclear. Trimming stripped 5 bases from V and 3 bases from J, with 8 bases between. CDR1 is SEHNR, CDR2 FQNEAQ, per germline (reference sequence). The CDR3 totals 13 residues. The CDR3 loop is CASSHALYNEQFF. The CDR3 bases are TGTGCCAGCAGCCACGCCCTCTACAATGAGCAGTTCTTC.